The T cell receptor (beta chain) under discussion was sequenced for a study of cytomegalovirus exposure and HLA in healthy donors. General observations from the study: Later on, an analysis tied approximately 15,000 TCR beta sequences to HLA alleles at 0.05 false discovery rate. TCR beta V- and J-gene trimming was later associated with a missense DCLRE1C variant.

Germline V lookup: CDR1 SGHTA, CDR2 FQGNSA. V was clipped by 4 bases and J by 8 bases; unmatched bases: 8. The CDR3 consists of 15 residues. On this clone itself: Antigen specificity is unknown.

The PCR contained 60 Vbeta and 13 Jbeta primers. Sequencing was performed with immunoSEQ multiplex PCR; in TCRdb, only in-frame clones are kept and a portion is missing. The sample shows 90,000 to 100,000 clones, approximately 80% of them seen only once. J is TRBJ1-4 and V is TRBV7-2; 9 positions agree with TRBD1. Material for sequencing was PBMCs. The clonotype originates from a man between 50 and 59 years old in good health and CMV-seronegative. CDR3 residues: CASSSQQGAGEKLFF. DNA for the CDR3: TGTGCCAGCAGCTCCCAACAGGGGGCAGGGGAAAAACTGTTTTTT.